This T cell receptor beta chain derives from a study of early T cells in non-severe SARS-CoV-2 infection. The CDR3 runs 12 residues. Trimming removed 1 base at V and 4 bases at J, with 4 bases between. Germline V gene lookup returns CDR1 LGHDT and CDR2 YNNKEL (reference sequence). TCRdb called the 5' RACE reads again in MiXCR, with one record for every CDR3 protein. The table has over 50,000 distinct CDR3 sequences, 14% to 15% seen once. This clonotype was recorded a few times. The V and J genes are TRBV3-1 and TRBJ1-2; D remains ambiguous. Sequencing was performed on whole blood, taken at baseline. This receptor was identified in an adult who was a healthcare worker with PCR-confirmed SARS-CoV-2 infection or an uninfected control (not recorded which). The chain's CDR3 is CASSQVGYGYTF. In nucleotides, the CDR3 is TGTGCCAGCAGCCAAGTAGGCTATGGCTACACCTTC. The full variable domain, its missing parts supplied by reference TRBV3-1 and TRBJ1-2, is DTAVSQTPKYLVTQMGNDKSIKCEQNLGHDTMYWYKQDSKKFLKIMFSYNNKELIINETVPNRFSPKSPDKAHLNLHINSLELGDSAVYFCASSQVGYGYTFGSGTRLTVV.